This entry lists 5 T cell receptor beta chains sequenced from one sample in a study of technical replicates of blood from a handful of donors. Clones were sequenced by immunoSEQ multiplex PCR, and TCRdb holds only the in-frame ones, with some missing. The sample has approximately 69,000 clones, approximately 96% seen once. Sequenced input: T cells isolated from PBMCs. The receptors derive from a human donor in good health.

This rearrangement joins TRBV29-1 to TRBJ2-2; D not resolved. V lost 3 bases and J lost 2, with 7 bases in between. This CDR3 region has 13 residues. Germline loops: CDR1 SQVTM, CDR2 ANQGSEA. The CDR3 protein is CSVDARNTGELFF. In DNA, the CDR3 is TGCAGCGTTGACGCGAGAAACACCGGGGAGCTGTTTTTT.

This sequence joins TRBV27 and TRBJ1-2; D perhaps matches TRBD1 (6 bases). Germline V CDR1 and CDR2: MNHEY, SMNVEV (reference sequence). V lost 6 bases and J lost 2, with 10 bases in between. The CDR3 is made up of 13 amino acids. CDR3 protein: CASSPTGNYGYTF. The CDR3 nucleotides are TGTGCCAGCAGCCCTACAGGGAACTATGGCTACACCTTC.

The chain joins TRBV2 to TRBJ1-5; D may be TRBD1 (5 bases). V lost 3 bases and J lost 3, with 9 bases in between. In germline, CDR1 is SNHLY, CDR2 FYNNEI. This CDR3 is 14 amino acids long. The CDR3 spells CASSDRQLNQPQHF. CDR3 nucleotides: TGTGCCAGCAGTGATCGACAGCTCAATCAGCCCCAGCATTTT.

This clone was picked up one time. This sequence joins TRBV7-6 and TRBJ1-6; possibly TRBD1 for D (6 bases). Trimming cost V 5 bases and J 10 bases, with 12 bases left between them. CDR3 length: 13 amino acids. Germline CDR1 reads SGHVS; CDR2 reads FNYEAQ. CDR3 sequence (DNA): TGTGCCAGCAGCGAGGGGGTGGGATCACCCCTCCACTTT. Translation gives CASSEGVGSPLHF.

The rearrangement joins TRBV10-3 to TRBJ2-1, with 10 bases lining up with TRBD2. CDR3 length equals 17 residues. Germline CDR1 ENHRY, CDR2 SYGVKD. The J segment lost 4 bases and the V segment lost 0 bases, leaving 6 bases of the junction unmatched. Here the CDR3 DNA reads TGTGCCATCAGTGAGTCCGAGCGGGAGGGCCGGTACAATGAGCAGTTCTTC. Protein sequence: CAISESEREGRYNEQFF.